These 7 T cell receptor beta chains were all obtained from the same sample, sequenced in a study of T cells in Graves' hyperthyroidism and ophthalmopathy. Using RNA transcripts as the source, TCR beta CDR3 regions were amplified. Using the HTBI primer set, a first-round RT-PCR was run on the TCR CDR3. From the multiplex PCR reads, TCRdb called clonotypes with MiXCR, one entry per CDR3 protein. The repertoire holds 400,000 or so distinct CDR3 sequences, with 11% to 15% as singletons. Sequencing was carried out using blood. All receptors derive from a man aged 45-65 years with Graves' ophthalmopathy.

This clonotype has only a few counts. The chain carries TRBV5-1 and TRBJ2-1; 11 bases are shared with TRBD2. The CDR3 contains 17 residues. Trimming cost V 6 bases and J 0 bases; bases outside gene matches: 8. Germline V gives CDR1 SGHRS, CDR2 YFSETQ. The CDR3, as DNA: TGCGCCAGCAAGGGGACTAGCGGCAGAAGCTCCTACAATGAGCAGTTCTTC. Translation: CASKGTSGRSSYNEQFF.

The chain joins TRBV19 to TRBJ2-1; TRBD1 aligns across 7 bases. The CDR3 sequence is 11 residues long. CDR1 and CDR2 from the germline V gene are LNHDA and SQIVND (reference sequence). With V trimmed by 3 bases and J by 13 bases, 3 bases remained unmatched. DNA for the CDR3: TGTGCCAGTAGTATGAACAGGGGCCAGTTCTTC. Translating it yields CASSMNRGQFF.

This clonotype has a handful of counts. The V call is TRBV19, the J call TRBJ2-3; D might be TRBD2 (6 bases). V shed 3 bases and J shed 2 bases, with 12 bases lying between them. The CDR3 loop spans 15 amino acids. CDR1 and CDR2 (germline): LNHDA, SQIVND (reference sequence). CDR3 in amino acids: CASSIAGLNTDTQYF. DNA of the CDR3: TGTGCCAGTAGTATCGCGGGGCTAAACACAGATACGCAGTATTTT.

The sample holds a few counts of this clonotype. The rearrangement uses TRBV4-2 and TRBJ2-3, with D perhaps TRBD2 (6 bases). V lost 0 bases to trimming and J lost 0 bases, with 7 bases between them. Germline V gives CDR1 LGHNA, CDR2 YNFKEQ. The CDR3 length is 15 residues. CDR3 DNA sequence: TGTGCCAGCAGCCAAGAAGGGACTAGCACAGATACGCAGTATTTT. Amino acids: CASSQEGTSTDTQYF.

The chain links TRBV29-1 to TRBJ2-1, with 9 bases identical to TRBD2. The junction had 10 bases not matched to a gene; V was cut back by 1 base and J by 0 bases. There are 18 residues in the CDR3. Germline V lookup: CDR1 SQVTM, CDR2 ANQGSEA. The CDR3 region is CSVEGELAGGLSYNEQFF. The CDR3 DNA follows: TGCAGCGTTGAAGGCGAACTAGCGGGCGGCCTCTCCTACAATGAGCAGTTCTTC.

This clonotype has a handful of counts. The chain has TRBV28 and TRBJ2-2, with D possibly being TRBD1 or TRBD2 (5 bases each). The ends were cut back, 6 bases at V and 4 bases at J, with 18 bases in the middle. The germline CDR1 and CDR2 sequences are MDHEN and SYDVKM. The CDR3 runs 16 residues. The CDR3 coding sequence is TGTGCCAGCAGACCCTCGGTAGGGGCGGGCACCGGGGAGCTGTTTTTT. It specifies CASRPSVGAGTGELFF.

This clonotype came up many times. The chain joins TRBV28 to TRBJ1-6, with TRBD1 as a possible D gene (5 bases). The V end lost 5 bases, the J end lost 5 bases, and 10 bases lay between the germline ends. Germline V gene sequence: CDR1 MDHEN, CDR2 SYDVKM. The CDR3 consists of 14 residues. CDR3 DNA sequence: TGTGCCAGCAGTCGGTGGGGGAATAATTCACCCCTCCACTTT. The encoded protein is CASSRWGNNSPLHF.